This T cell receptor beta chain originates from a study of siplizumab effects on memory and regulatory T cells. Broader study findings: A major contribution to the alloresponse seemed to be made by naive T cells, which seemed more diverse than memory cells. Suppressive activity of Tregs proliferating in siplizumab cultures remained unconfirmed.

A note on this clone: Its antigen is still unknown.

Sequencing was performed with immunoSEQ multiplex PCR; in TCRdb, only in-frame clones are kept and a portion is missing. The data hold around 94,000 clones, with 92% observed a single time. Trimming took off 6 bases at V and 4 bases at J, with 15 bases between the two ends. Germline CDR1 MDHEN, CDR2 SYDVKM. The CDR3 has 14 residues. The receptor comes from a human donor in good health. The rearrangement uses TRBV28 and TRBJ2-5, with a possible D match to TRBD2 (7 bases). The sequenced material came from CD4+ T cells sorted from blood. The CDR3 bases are TGTGCCAGCAGCGTGGGAGGGGGGTTAGAGACCCAGTACTTC. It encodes CASSVGGGLETQYF.